Many counts were recorded for the clone carrying this T cell receptor beta chain. What it binds is not known. The data are from a study of early T cells in non-severe SARS-CoV-2 infection. Study-level background: Unsorted whole blood bulk RNA was sequenced, with unpaired chains.

Attachment of unique molecular identifiers to individual cDNA molecules was performed. TCRdb reprocessed the 5' RACE reads with MiXCR, giving one entry per CDR3 protein. The sample has more than 65,000 distinct CDR3 sequences, roughly 13% seen once. Overall study results and limits: Database matching using VDJdb favored anti-spike CD8 responses, with private and CD4 specificities left missing.

V dropped 3 bases and J dropped 7 bases, with 10 bases sitting between them. This CDR3 is built from 14 residues. The sample consisted of whole blood. The rearrangement joins TRBV12-3 or TRBV12-4 to TRBJ1-6; the D gene is possibly TRBD1 (6 bases). This sequence was found in an adult who was a healthcare worker with PCR-confirmed SARS-CoV-2 infection or an uninfected control (not recorded which). In DNA form, the CDR3 reads TGTGCCAGCAGTTTTCAGGGGAAGAATTCACCCCTCCACTTT. Its protein product is CASSFQGKNSPLHF.